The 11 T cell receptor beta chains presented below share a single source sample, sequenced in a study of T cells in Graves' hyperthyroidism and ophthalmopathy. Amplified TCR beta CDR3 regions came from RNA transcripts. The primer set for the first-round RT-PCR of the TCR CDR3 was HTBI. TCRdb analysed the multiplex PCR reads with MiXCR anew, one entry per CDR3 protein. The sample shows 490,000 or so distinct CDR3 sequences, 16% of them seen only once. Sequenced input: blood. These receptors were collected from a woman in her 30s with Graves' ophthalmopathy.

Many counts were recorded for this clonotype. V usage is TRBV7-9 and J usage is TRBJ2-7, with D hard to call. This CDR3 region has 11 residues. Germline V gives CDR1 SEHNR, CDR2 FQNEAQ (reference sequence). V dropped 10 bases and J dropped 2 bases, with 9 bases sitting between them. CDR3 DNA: TGTGCCACCGGGCAAACCTACGAGCAGTACTTC. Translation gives CATGQTYEQYF.

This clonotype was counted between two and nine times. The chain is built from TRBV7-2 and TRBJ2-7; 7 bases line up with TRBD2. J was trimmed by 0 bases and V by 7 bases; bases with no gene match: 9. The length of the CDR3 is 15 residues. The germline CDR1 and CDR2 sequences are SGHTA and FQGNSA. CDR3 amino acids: CASTPGGEISYEQYF. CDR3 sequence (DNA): TGTGCCAGCACCCCTGGGGGGGAAATCTCCTACGAGCAGTACTTC.

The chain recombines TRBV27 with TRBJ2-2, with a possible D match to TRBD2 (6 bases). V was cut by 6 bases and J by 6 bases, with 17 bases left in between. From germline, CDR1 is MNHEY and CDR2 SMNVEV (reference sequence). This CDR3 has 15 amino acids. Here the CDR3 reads CASSVLGGVPGELFF. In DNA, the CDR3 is TGTGCCAGCAGCGTCCTCGGGGGAGTCCCCGGGGAGCTGTTTTTT.

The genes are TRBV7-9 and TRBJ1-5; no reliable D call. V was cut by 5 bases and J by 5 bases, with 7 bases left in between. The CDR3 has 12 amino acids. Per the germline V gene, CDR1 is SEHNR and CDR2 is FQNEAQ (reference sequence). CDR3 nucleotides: TGTGCCAGCAGCCAGGCGGATCAGCCCCAGCATTTT. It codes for CASSQADQPQHF. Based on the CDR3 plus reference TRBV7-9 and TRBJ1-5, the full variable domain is DTGVSQNPRHKITKRGQNVTFRCDPISEHNRLYWYRQTLGQGPEFLTYFQNEAQLEKSRLLSDRFSAERPKGSFSTLEIQRTEQGDSAMYLCASSQADQPQHFGDGTRLSIL.

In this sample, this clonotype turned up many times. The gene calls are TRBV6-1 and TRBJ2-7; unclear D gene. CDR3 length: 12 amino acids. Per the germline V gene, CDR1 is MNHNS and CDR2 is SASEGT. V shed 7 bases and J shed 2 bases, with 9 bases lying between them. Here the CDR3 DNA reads TGTGCCAGCAAGAACAGAGCCTACGAGCAGTACTTC. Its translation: CASKNRAYEQYF.

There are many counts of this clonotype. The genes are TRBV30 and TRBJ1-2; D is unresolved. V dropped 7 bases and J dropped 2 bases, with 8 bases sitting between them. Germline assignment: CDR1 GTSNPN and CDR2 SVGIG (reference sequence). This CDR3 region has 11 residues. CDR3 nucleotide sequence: TGTGCCTTCAGGCTCAACTATGGCTACACCTTC. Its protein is CAFRLNYGYTF.

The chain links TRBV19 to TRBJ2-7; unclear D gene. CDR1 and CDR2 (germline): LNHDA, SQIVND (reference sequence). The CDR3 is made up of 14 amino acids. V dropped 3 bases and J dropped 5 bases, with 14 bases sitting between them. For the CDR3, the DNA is TGTGCCAGTAGTATGCAATTACAGTACGACGAGCAGTACTTC. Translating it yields CASSMQLQYDEQYF. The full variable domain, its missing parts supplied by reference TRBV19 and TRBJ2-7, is DGGITQSPKYLFRKEGQNVTLSCEQNLNHDAMYWYRQDPGQGLRLIYYSQIVNDFQKGDIAEGYSVSREKKESFPLTVTSAQKNPTAFYLCASSMQLQYDEQYFGPGTRLTVT.

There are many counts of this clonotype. The CDR3 DNA reads TGTGCCAGTTTAACAGGGGTCCGGAATGGCTACACCTTC. As protein: CASLTGVRNGYTF. The V and J genes are TRBV28 and TRBJ1-2; the match to TRBD1 covers 7 bases. The CDR3 length is 13 residues. V lost 9 bases and J lost 6; bases outside the gene matches: 10. The germline CDR1 and CDR2 sequences are MDHEN and SYDVKM.

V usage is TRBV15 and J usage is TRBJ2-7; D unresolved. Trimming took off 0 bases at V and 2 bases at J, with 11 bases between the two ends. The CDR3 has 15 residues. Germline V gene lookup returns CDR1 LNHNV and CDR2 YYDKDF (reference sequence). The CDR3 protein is CATSRDLGFTYEQYF. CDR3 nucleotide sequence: TGTGCCACCAGCAGAGATCTGGGGTTTACCTACGAGCAGTACTTC.

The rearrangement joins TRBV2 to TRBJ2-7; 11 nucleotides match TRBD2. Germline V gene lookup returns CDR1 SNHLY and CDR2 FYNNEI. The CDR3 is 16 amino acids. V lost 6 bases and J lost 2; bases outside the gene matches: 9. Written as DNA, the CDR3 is TGTGCCAGCAGGGAGGCTAGCGGGAGGCCCCCCTACGAGCAGTACTTC. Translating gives CASREASGRPPYEQYF.

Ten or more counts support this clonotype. CDR3 residues: CASSLEWGGEKLFF. Here the CDR3 DNA reads TGTGCCAGCAGCTTGGAATGGGGGGGCGAAAAACTGTTTTTT. The chain carries TRBV5-5 and TRBJ1-4, with D perhaps matching TRBD1 (6 bases). Germline CDR1 is SGHKS and CDR2 is YYEKEE (reference sequence). Trimming left V 0 bases short and J 8 bases short, with 11 bases between. The CDR3 is made up of 14 amino acids.